This TCR beta chain was documented in a study of T cells after posttransplantation cyclophosphamide. This clone was recorded once. Its antigen is still unknown. Points from the study as a whole: Recipient CMV seropositivity and CMV reactivation strongly tracked TRB clonality. Skin or GI-infiltrating T cells shared few TRB sequences with blood. Later blood repertoires were often dominated by clones from the donor CD8+ memory compartment.

Sequencing used immunoSEQ multiplex PCR; TCRdb keeps in-frame clones, though not all of them. The sample lists tens of thousands of clones, 92% occurring once. With 4 bases clipped from V and 6 bases from J, the junction kept 6 bases outside the gene matches. This CDR3 is 15 amino acids long. CDR1 is SGHTA, CDR2 FQGNSA, per germline. Source material: PBMCs. The rearrangement uses TRBV7-2 and TRBJ1-5; 10 bases are shared with TRBD1. The clonotype was recovered from a woman in her 50s in good health and a related stem cell transplant donor. The CDR3 protein is CASSWDRGFGQPQHF. In DNA form, the CDR3 reads TGTGCCAGCAGCTGGGACAGGGGTTTTGGTCAGCCCCAGCATTTT. Variable domain in full (rest from reference TRBV7-2 and TRBJ1-5): GAGVSQSPSNKVTEKGKDVELRCDPISGHTALYWYRQSLGQGLEFLIYFQGNSAPDKSGLPSDRFSAERTGGSVSTLTIQRTQQEDSAVYLCASSWDRGFGQPQHFGDGTRLSIL.